These 25 T cell receptor beta chains were sequenced from one sample in a study of T cells in localized non-small cell lung cancer. Sequencing used immunoSEQ multiplex PCR; TCRdb keeps in-frame clones, though not all of them. The repertoire holds under 40,000 clones, roughly 93% seen once, with approximately 7.9% in the top ten. Sequencing used peripheral blood, obtained before any cancer treatment. These receptor sequences come from a female donor of 60 years or more with stage I lung adenocarcinoma.

The chain recombines TRBV2 with TRBJ1-5; D remains unclear. The ends were cut back, 7 bases at V and 7 bases at J, with 20 bases in the middle. The germline V gene has CDR1 SNHLY and CDR2 FYNNEI. CDR3 length: 15 residues. The CDR3 protein is CASTLTPLGSQPQHF. The CDR3 nucleotides are TGTGCCAGCACCCTAACTCCCCTGGGTAGCCAGCCCCAGCATTTT.

This chain links TRBV19 with TRBJ1-1, with D tentatively TRBD1 (5 bases). The CDR3 has 18 amino acids. V was shortened by 0 bases and J by 3 bases, with 20 bases between the two germline ends. In germline, CDR1 is LNHDA, CDR2 SQIVND (reference sequence). The CDR3 coding sequence is TGTGCCAGTAGTATAGATGGCGGCGGTTTTGGGGGTGACACTGAAGCTTTCTTT. It encodes CASSIDGGGFGGDTEAFF.

This chain joins TRBV30 and TRBJ1-2, with a tentative D call TRBD1 (5 bases). The CDR3 consists of 12 residues. Germline values: CDR1 GTSNPN, CDR2 SVGIG (reference sequence). Trimming removed 2 bases from V and 6 bases from J, with 10 bases in between. CDR3 residues: CAWSPREDGYTF. The CDR3 DNA is TGTGCCTGGAGTCCCAGGGAGGATGGCTACACCTTC.

The chain couples TRBV4-3 to TRBJ2-2; 12 nucleotides match TRBD2. J lost 3 bases, V lost 1 base, and 0 bases had no gene match. The CDR3 extends over 16 amino acids. Germline V CDR1 and CDR2: LGHNA, YSLEER. The CDR3 bases are TGCGCCAGCAGCCAAGGGACTAGCGGGGACACCGGGGAGCTGTTTTTT. This encodes CASSQGTSGDTGELFF.

The chain uses TRBV28 and TRBJ2-7; 7 bases are a match to TRBD1. Trimming at V came to 4 bases and at J to 1 base, leaving 1 base not matched to a gene. The CDR3 is 13 amino acids. Germline V gene lookup returns CDR1 MDHEN and CDR2 SYDVKM. The CDR3 DNA sequence: TGTGCCAGCAGTTCGGACAGGTCCTACGAGCAGTACGTC. This gives the protein CASSSDRSYEQYV.

The rearrangement links TRBV30 to TRBJ2-1, with 8 bases that match TRBD2. Germline V gives CDR1 GTSNPN, CDR2 SVGIG (reference sequence). Trimming at V came to 0 bases and at J to 4 bases, leaving 8 bases not matched to a gene. The CDR3 runs to 16 residues. CDR3 in amino acids: CAWSVLGGAPYNEQFF. CDR3 bases: TGTGCCTGGAGTGTACTCGGGGGGGCCCCGTACAATGAGCAGTTCTTC.

The J gene is TRBJ2-7, the V gene TRBV28; D unclear. The V gene's germline CDR1 is MDHEN and CDR2 SYDVKM. Trimming shortened V by 4 bases and J by 3 bases, and 16 bases separated the two germline ends. The CDR3 has 15 amino acids. CDR3 loop: CASSSLKRVLYEQYV. In nucleotides, the CDR3 is TGTGCCAGCAGTTCCCTTAAAAGGGTGCTCTACGAGCAGTACGTC.

The chain employs TRBV9 and TRBJ2-7, with D possibly TRBD1 on 5 matching bases. The CDR3 spans 16 residues. Germline V gives CDR1 SGDLS, CDR2 YYNGEE. The V end lost 0 bases, the J end lost 3 bases, and 16 bases lay between the germline ends. The CDR3 DNA follows: TGTGCCAGCAGCGTAGCTGTCCAGGGTCCCATCTACGAGCAGTACTTC. Protein product: CASSVAVQGPIYEQYF.

V and J are TRBV9 and TRBJ2-3; 9 nucleotides agree with TRBD2. CDR3 length: 14 residues. In germline, CDR1 is SGDLS, CDR2 YYNGEE. V shed 5 bases, J shed 0 bases, and the junction held 1 base outside the gene matches. CDR3: CASSLAGSTDTQYF. CDR3 DNA sequence: TGTGCCAGCAGTCTAGCGGGGAGCACAGATACGCAGTATTTT.

Only one count was recorded for this clone. At one of its ends the junction is not consistent with the germline gene, which may arise from a read error. The chain employs TRBV7-9 and TRBJ1-1, with 8 bases aligning to TRBD1. The V gene's germline CDR1 is SEHNR and CDR2 FQNEAQ (reference sequence). This CDR3 has 14 amino acids. CDR3 amino acids: CSSSLQGVVTEAFF. The CDR3, as DNA: TGTTCCAGCAGCTTACAGGGGGTAGTAACTGAAGCTTTCTTT.

The chain uses TRBV4-3 and TRBJ2-7, with D perhaps matching TRBD1 (6 bases). The CDR3 spans 15 residues. The V end lost 0 bases, the J end lost 3 bases, and 12 bases lay between the germline ends. Germline CDR1 is LGHNA and CDR2 is YSLEER. The DNA of the CDR3 is TGCGCCAGCAGCCAAGAGACAGGACCCCTCTACGAGCAGTACTTC. Translated, it gives CASSQETGPLYEQYF.

The V call is TRBV7-2, the J call TRBJ1-3; tentatively, D is TRBD1 (6 bases). Deletions cut 4 bases from V and 4 bases from J, with 11 bases between. This CDR3 has 14 amino acids. Looked up from germline, CDR1 is SGHTA and CDR2 is FQGNSA. The CDR3, as DNA: TGTGCCAGCAGCTCTCAGGGGAGCGGAAACACCATATATTTT. This encodes CASSSQGSGNTIYF.

The chain combines TRBV19 with TRBJ1-1; no clear D. The CDR3 is 17 residues long. Germline loops: CDR1 LNHDA, CDR2 SQIVND (reference sequence). V lost 5 bases and J 2 bases, leaving 21 bases between the germline ends. As DNA, the CDR3 is TGTGCCAGTAGTCGATCGGATAAATTAAGGGAAAACACTGAAGCTTTCTTT. The encoded protein is CASSRSDKLRENTEAFF. The full variable domain, in which reference TRBV19 and TRBJ1-1 provide the parts outside the CDR3, is DGGITQSPKYLFRKEGQNVTLSCEQNLNHDAMYWYRQDPGQGLRLIYYSQIVNDFQKGDIAEGYSVSREKKESFPLTVTSAQKNPTAFYLCASSRSDKLRENTEAFFGQGTRLTVV.

V is TRBV4-3 and J is TRBJ2-3, with D perhaps assigned TRBD1 or TRBD2 (5 bases each). The germline V gene encodes CDR1 LGHNA and CDR2 YSLEER. The CDR3 has 17 residues. The V and J ends lost 3 bases and 1 base respectively, with 17 bases between them. CDR3 bases: TGCGCCAGCAGCCATGGGACCCCCATCCGAGGCACAGATACGCAGTATTTT. It encodes CASSHGTPIRGTDTQYF.

The chain recombines TRBV6-6 with TRBJ1-4, with TRBD1 matching 9 bases. This CDR3 contains 15 residues. Trimming cost V 6 bases and J 5 bases; bases outside gene matches: 7. Germline V lookup: CDR1 MNHNY, CDR2 SVGAGI (reference sequence). The CDR3 nucleotides are TGTGCCAGCAGGGACACAGGGGGCGCGAATGAAAAACTGTTTTTT. Protein sequence: CASRDTGGANEKLFF.

The chain is built from TRBV19 and TRBJ1-2, with D perhaps matching TRBD1 (5 bases). CDR3 length: 16 residues. Trimming removed 3 bases from V and 8 bases from J, with 22 bases in between. CDR1 and CDR2 (germline): LNHDA, SQIVND (reference sequence). This CDR3 reads CASSMGGDGPSMGYTF. The CDR3 coding sequence is TGTGCCAGTAGTATGGGAGGGGACGGCCCGTCTATGGGCTACACCTTC.

This rearrangement joins TRBV7-3 to TRBJ2-6; no clear D. Looked up from germline, CDR1 is SGHTA and CDR2 is FQGTGA. The CDR3 covers 15 residues. V lost 5 bases to trimming and J lost 4 bases, with 12 bases between them. The CDR3 DNA reads TGTGCCAGCAGCCAAAATCCGGCCGGGGCCAACGTCCTGACTTTC. Amino acids: CASSQNPAGANVLTF.

The chain joins TRBV27 to TRBJ1-1; 7 bases fit TRBD1. The ends lost 7 bases at V and 1 base at J; junction bases unmatched: 3. This CDR3 spans 13 amino acids. Germline CDR1 and CDR2: MNHEY and SMNVEV (reference sequence). The CDR3 region is CASTRDRNTEAFF. The DNA for the CDR3 is TGTGCCAGCACTAGGGACAGGAACACTGAAGCTTTCTTT.

V and J are TRBV23-1 and TRBJ2-7; TRBD2 matches 8 bases. TRBV23-1 is filed as an ORF, its function uncertain. V dropped 6 bases and J dropped 5; count of bases not matched to a gene: 9. There are 14 residues in the CDR3. Here the CDR3 reads CASSSTAGVDEQYV. For the CDR3, the DNA is TGCGCCAGCAGCTCTACAGCGGGAGTGGACGAGCAGTACGTC.

This chain joins TRBV19 and TRBJ1-1; D ambiguous. V dropped 1 base and J dropped 1 base, with 7 bases sitting between them. CDR3 size: 14 residues. Germline CDR1 and CDR2: LNHDA and SQIVND (reference sequence). In DNA, the CDR3 is TGTGCCAGTAGTATAGGGGCAGGGAACACTGAAGCTTTCTTT. It yields the protein CASSIGAGNTEAFF.

V and J are TRBV9 and TRBJ1-2; no firm D call. V was clipped by 0 bases and J by 2 bases, with 8 bases between them. Per the germline V gene, CDR1 is SGDLS and CDR2 is YYNGEE. The CDR3 has 14 amino acids. The chain's CDR3 is CASSVGGPNYGYTF. The CDR3, as DNA: TGTGCCAGCAGCGTAGGAGGGCCCAACTATGGCTACACCTTC. Complete variable domain (other parts from reference TRBV9 and TRBJ1-2): DSGVTQTPKHLITATGQRVTLRCSPRSGDLSVYWYQQSLDQGLQFLIQYYNGEERAKGNILERFSAQQFPDLHSELNLSSLELGDSALYFCASSVGGPNYGYTFGSGTRLTVV.

CDR3 coding DNA: TGTAAATGGGTCCACCAAGAGACCCAGTACTTC. Translating it yields CKWVHQETQYF. The rearrangement links TRBV7-3 to TRBJ2-5; no clear D gene. This CDR3 comprises 11 residues. The V gene's germline CDR1 is SGHTA and CDR2 FQGTGA.

This chain connects TRBV28 to TRBJ2-5; 8 bases are a match to TRBD2. The ends lost 6 bases at V and 5 bases at J; junction bases unmatched: 8. Per the germline V gene, CDR1 is MDHEN and CDR2 is SYDVKM. CDR3 size: 14 residues. Here the CDR3 reads CASRLGLALETQYF. CDR3 DNA: TGTGCCAGCAGACTCGGACTAGCCTTGGAGACCCAGTACTTC.

The genes are TRBV9 and TRBJ1-5; no reliable D call. Looked up from germline, CDR1 is SGDLS and CDR2 is YYNGEE. Deletions cut 6 bases from V and 4 bases from J, with 5 bases between. The CDR3 is 11 amino acids. The DNA of the CDR3 is TGTGCCAGCATACGAAATCAGCCCCAGCATTTT. It yields the protein CASIRNQPQHF.

This rearrangement joins TRBV6-1 to TRBJ2-5; 8 nucleotides agree with TRBD1. J lost 4 bases, V lost 7 bases, and 11 bases had no gene match. The germline V gene encodes CDR1 MNHNS and CDR2 SASEGT. This CDR3 is built from 15 residues. CDR3 in amino acids: CASTDTRTGRETQYF. The CDR3, as DNA: TGTGCCAGCACCGACACTCGGACAGGGAGAGAGACCCAGTACTTC.